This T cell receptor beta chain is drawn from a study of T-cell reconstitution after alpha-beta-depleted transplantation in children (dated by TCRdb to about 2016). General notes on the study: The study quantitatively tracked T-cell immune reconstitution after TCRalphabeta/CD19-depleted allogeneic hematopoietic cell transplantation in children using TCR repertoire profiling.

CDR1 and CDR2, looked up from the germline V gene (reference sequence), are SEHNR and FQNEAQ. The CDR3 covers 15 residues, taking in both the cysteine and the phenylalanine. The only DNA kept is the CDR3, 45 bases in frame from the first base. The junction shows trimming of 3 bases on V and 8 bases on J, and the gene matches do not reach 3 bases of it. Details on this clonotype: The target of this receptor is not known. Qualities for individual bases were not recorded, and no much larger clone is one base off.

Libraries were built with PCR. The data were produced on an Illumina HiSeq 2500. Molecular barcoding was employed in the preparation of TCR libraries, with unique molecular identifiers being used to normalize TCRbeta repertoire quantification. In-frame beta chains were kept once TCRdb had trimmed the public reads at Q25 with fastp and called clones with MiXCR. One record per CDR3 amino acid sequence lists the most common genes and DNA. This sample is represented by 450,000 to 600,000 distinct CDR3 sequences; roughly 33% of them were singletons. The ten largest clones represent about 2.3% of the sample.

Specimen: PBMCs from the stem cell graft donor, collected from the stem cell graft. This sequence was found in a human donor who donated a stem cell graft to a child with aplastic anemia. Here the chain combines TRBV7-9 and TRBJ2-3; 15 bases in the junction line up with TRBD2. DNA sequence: TGTGCCAGCAGCTTCGGACTAGCGGGAGGGTTTACGCAGTATTTT. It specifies CASSFGLAGGFTQYF.